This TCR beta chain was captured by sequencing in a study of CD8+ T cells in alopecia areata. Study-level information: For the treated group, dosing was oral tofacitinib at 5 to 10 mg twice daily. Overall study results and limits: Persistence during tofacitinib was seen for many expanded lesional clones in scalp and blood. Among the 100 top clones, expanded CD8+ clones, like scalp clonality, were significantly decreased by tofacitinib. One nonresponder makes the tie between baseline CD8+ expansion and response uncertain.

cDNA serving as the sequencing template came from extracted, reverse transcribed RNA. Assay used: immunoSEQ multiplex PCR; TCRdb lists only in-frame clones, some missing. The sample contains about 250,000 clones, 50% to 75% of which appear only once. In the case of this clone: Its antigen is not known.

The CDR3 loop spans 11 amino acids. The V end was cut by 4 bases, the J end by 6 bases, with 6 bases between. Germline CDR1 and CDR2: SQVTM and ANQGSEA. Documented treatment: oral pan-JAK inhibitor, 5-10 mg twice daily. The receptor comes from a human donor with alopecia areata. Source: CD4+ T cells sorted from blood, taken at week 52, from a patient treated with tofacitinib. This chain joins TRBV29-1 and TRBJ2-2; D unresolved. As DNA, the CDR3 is TGCAGCGTTGGTAGTCCCGGGGAGCTGTTTTTT. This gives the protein CSVGSPGELFF.